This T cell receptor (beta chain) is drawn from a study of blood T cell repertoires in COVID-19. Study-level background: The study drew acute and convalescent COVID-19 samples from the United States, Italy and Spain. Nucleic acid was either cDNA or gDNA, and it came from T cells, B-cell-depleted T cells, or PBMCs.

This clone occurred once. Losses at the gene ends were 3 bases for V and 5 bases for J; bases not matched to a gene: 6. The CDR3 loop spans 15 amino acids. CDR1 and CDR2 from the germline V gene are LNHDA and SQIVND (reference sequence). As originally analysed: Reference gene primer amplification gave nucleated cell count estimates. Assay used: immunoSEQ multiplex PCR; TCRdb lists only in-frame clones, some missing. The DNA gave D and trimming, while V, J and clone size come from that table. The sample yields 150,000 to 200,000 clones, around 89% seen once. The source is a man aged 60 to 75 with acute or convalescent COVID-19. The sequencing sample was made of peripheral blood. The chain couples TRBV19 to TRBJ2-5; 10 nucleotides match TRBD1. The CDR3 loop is CASSIGTGEVETQYF. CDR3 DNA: TGTGCCAGTAGTATCGGGACAGGGGAAGTCGAGACCCAGTACTTC.